This TCR beta chain was captured in a study of blood T cell repertoires in COVID-19. Overall study: Acute-phase and convalescent COVID-19 samples originated in the United States, Italy and Spain.

Original processing notes: Amplification with reference gene primers provided the estimates of nucleated cell counts. Sequencing was performed with immunoSEQ multiplex PCR; in TCRdb, only in-frame clones are kept and a portion is missing. That table gives V, J and clone size, and the DNA gave D and trimming. The sample yields over 60,000 clones, around 84% seen once. Germline values: CDR1 KGHSH, CDR2 LQKENI. The CDR3 is made up of 14 amino acids. Deletions cut 2 bases from V and 4 bases from J, with 12 bases between. V and J are TRBV18 and TRBJ2-7; tentative D call: TRBD2 (5 bases). This TCR came from a human donor in a cohort sampled during active COVID-19. The sequencing sample was made of peripheral blood. CDR3 loop: CASSPTWETYEQYF. In nucleotides, the CDR3 is TGTGCCAGCTCACCAACTTGGGAGACGTACGAGCAGTACTTC. Using reference TRBV18 and TRBJ2-7 for the parts outside the CDR3, the full variable domain is NAGVMQNPRHLVRRRGQEARLRCSPMKGHSHVYWYRQLPEEGLKFMVYLQKENIIDESGMPKERFSAEFPKEGPSILRIQQVVRGDSAAYFCASSPTWETYEQYFGPGTRLTVT.